These 24 T cell receptor beta chains came from one sample sequenced in a study of early T cells in non-severe SARS-CoV-2 infection. TCRdb re-analysed the 5' RACE reads in MiXCR, keeping a single row per CDR3 protein. The data hold about 64,000 distinct CDR3 sequences, with roughly an eighth observed a single time. Sequencing used whole blood, obtained at baseline. The source of these receptors is an adult who was a healthcare worker with PCR-confirmed SARS-CoV-2 infection or an uninfected control (not recorded which).

V usage is TRBV4-3 and J usage is TRBJ2-7; TRBD1 is a possible D gene (6 bases). V gave up 1 base and J gave up 2 bases, with 12 bases separating them. Germline V lookup: CDR1 LGHNA, CDR2 YSLEER. This CDR3 region has 15 residues. The CDR3 region is CASSQGTTGPYEQYF. As DNA, the CDR3 is TGCGCCAGCAGCCAAGGTACGACAGGTCCCTACGAGCAGTACTTC.

This clonotype was detected only a few times. The J gene is TRBJ2-1, the V gene TRBV11-2, with unresolved D. This CDR3 spans 15 amino acids. Germline V gene data show CDR1 as SGHAT and CDR2 as FQNNGV. The V end was cut by 4 bases, the J end by 5 bases, with 15 bases between. The CDR3, as DNA: TGTGCCAGCAGCTCCCTGACGCTAACCCACAATGAGCAGTTCTTC. Translating it yields CASSSLTLTHNEQFF.

This clonotype showed up many times. The rearrangement uses TRBV2 and TRBJ1-2; 8 bases are a match to TRBD1. The CDR3 sequence is 14 residues long. Germline V lookup: CDR1 SNHLY, CDR2 FYNNEI. The J segment lost 5 bases and the V segment lost 1 base, leaving 3 bases of the junction unmatched. CDR3 region: CASSEVGQGYGYTF. The CDR3 DNA sequence: TGTGCCAGCAGTGAAGTCGGACAGGGATATGGCTACACCTTC.

The table lists this clonotype with a few counts. The CDR3: CASSISENTGELFF. The DNA for the CDR3 is TGTGCCAGCAGCATTAGCGAAAACACCGGGGAGCTGTTTTTT. The chain couples TRBV7-2 to TRBJ2-2; TRBD2 is a possible D gene (5 bases). The CDR3 spans 14 residues. Germline CDR1 SGHTA, CDR2 FQGNSA. With 5 bases removed from V and 2 bases from J, the gap between germline ends came to 9 bases.

As to this clonotype: A read error is possible here, since a much larger clone lies one base away. V and J are TRBV6-2 or TRBV6-3 and TRBJ2-5, with unresolved D. The germline gives CDR1 MNHEY, CDR2 SVGEGT. The CDR3 spans 12 residues. This CDR3 is CVTRWDQETQYF. CDR3 bases: TGTGTCACTCGTTGGGACCAAGAGACCCAGTACTTC.

V is TRBV10-3 and J is TRBJ1-4, with D tentatively TRBD1 (5 bases). V was cut by 4 bases and J by 3 bases, with 12 bases left in between. CDR3 length: 15 amino acids. CDR1 is ENHRY, CDR2 SYGVKD, per germline. The CDR3 region has the DNA TGTGCCATCAGTGCCACAACGGGGGCTAATGAAAAACTGTTTTTT. Protein product: CAISATTGANEKLFF.

The table lists this clonotype with a few counts. The chain has TRBV12-3 or TRBV12-4 and TRBJ2-3; 7 positions agree with TRBD2. The CDR3 is made up of 15 amino acids. Trimming took 3 bases from V and 5 from J; bases not matched to a gene: 8. This CDR3 is CASSFDGREGDTQYF. The CDR3 DNA reads TGTGCCAGCAGTTTCGATGGCAGGGAGGGAGATACGCAGTATTTT.

V usage is TRBV19 and J usage is TRBJ2-5, with 8 bases fitting TRBD2. CDR1 is LNHDA and CDR2 is SQIVND in the germline V gene (reference sequence). Trimming at V came to 6 bases and at J to 4 bases, leaving 7 bases not matched to a gene. The CDR3 runs to 14 residues. CDR3 in DNA: TGTGCCAGTAGCAATCGGGCGGGGGGAGAGACCCAGTACTTC. This translates into CASSNRAGGETQYF.

This clonotype has just one count. The V call is TRBV28, the J call TRBJ2-5; D is undetermined. This CDR3 spans 12 amino acids. Trimming removed 8 bases at V and 0 bases at J, with 7 bases between. Germline-derived CDR1 and CDR2 are MDHEN and SYDVKM. The CDR3 loop is CASGRYQETQYF. The CDR3, as DNA: TGTGCCAGCGGGCGGTACCAAGAGACCCAGTACTTC. Variable domain in full (rest from reference TRBV28 and TRBJ2-5): DVKVTQSSRYLVKRTGEKVFLECVQDMDHENMFWYRQDPGLGLRLIYFSYDVKMKEKGDIPEGYSVSREKKERFSLILESASTNQTSMYLCASGRYQETQYFGPGTRLLVL.

The rearrangement uses TRBV5-6 and TRBJ2-5; D is undetermined. In germline, CDR1 is SGHDT, CDR2 YYEEEE. The CDR3 is made up of 15 amino acids. The V end lost 0 bases, the J end lost 5 bases, and 14 bases lay between the germline ends. The DNA of the CDR3 is TGTGCCAGCAGCTTGGATCTGACATCTTCTGAGACCCAGTACTTC. Translated, it gives CASSLDLTSSETQYF. Full variable domain (rest looked up from reference TRBV5-6 and TRBJ2-5): DAGVTQSPTHLIKTRGQQVTLRCSPKSGHDTVSWYQQALGQGPQFIFQYYEEEERQRGNFPDRFSGHQFPNYSSELNVNALLLGDSALYLCASSLDLTSSETQYFGPGTRLLVL.

The chain has TRBV12-5 and TRBJ2-3, with D perhaps matching TRBD2 (5 bases). Trimming pared 2 bases from V and 4 bases from J, leaving 13 bases between. Germline CDR1 reads LGHNT; CDR2 reads FRNRAP. This CDR3 is 15 amino acids long. The CDR3 nucleotides are TGTGCTAGTGGTTTGATTGGGCTAGCAGCAGATACGCAGTATTTT. This codes for CASGLIGLAADTQYF. Filled out from reference TRBV12-5 and TRBJ2-3, the complete variable domain reads DARVTQTPRHKVTEMGQEVTMRCQPILGHNTVFWYRQTMMQGLELLAYFRNRAPLDDSGMPKDRFSAEMPDATLATLKIQPSEPRDSAVYFCASGLIGLAADTQYFGPGTRLTVL.

This clonotype was recorded at least ten times. The J gene is TRBJ1-4, the V gene TRBV12-3 or TRBV12-4, with D hard to call. This CDR3 has 14 residues. Between the trimmed V and J ends, which lost 5 bases and 8 bases, there was a span of 15 bases. The CDR3 region is CASSPLTKKEKLFF. The CDR3 DNA is TGTGCCAGCAGTCCCCTAACGAAGAAGGAAAAACTGTTTTTT.

There are many counts of this clonotype. The chain has TRBV7-9 and TRBJ2-1; 9 bases agree with TRBD2. The CDR3 is 16 amino acids. V shed 5 bases, J shed 6 bases, and the junction held 11 bases outside the gene matches. CDR1 is SEHNR, CDR2 FQNEAQ, per germline (reference sequence). The CDR3 region is CASSPGGGRVFNEQFF. CDR3 nucleotides: TGTGCCAGCAGCCCCGGGGGCGGGAGGGTGTTCAATGAGCAGTTCTTC.

The V and J genes are TRBV7-2 and TRBJ1-2, with a possible D match to TRBD1 (6 bases). Germline V gene sequence: CDR1 SGHTA, CDR2 FQGNSA. The CDR3 consists of 15 residues. V lost 0 bases, J lost 5 bases, and 13 bases lay in between. The CDR3 nucleotides read TGTGCCAGCAGCTTAGCCCAGGACAGTTTTTATGGCTACACCTTC. This gives the protein CASSLAQDSFYGYTF.

V usage is TRBV28 and J usage is TRBJ2-3; 10 bases match TRBD2. The germline gives CDR1 MDHEN, CDR2 SYDVKM. The CDR3 extends over 16 amino acids. V lost 2 bases to trimming and J lost 1 base; unmatched junction nucleotides: 3. The CDR3 sequence: CASSLGGTSGTDTQYF. DNA for the CDR3: TGTGCCAGCAGTTTAGGGGGGACTAGCGGCACAGATACGCAGTATTTT.

This clonotype was seen ten or more times. The chain links TRBV11-2 to TRBJ2-7, with unresolved D. The germline V and J ends were trimmed by 5 bases and 6 bases, with 17 bases remaining between them. Looked up from germline, CDR1 is SGHAT and CDR2 is FQNNGV. CDR3 length: 14 amino acids. CDR3 sequence: CASSPPARWGEQYF. In nucleotides, the CDR3 is TGTGCCAGCAGCCCCCCGGCCAGATGGGGCGAGCAGTACTTC.

This clonotype was recorded many times. The chain links TRBV7-9 to TRBJ1-5; D is unclear. Germline V lookup: CDR1 SEHNR, CDR2 FQNEAQ (reference sequence). V was trimmed by 1 base and J by 1 base, leaving 5 bases between them. The CDR3 totals 14 residues. CDR3 nucleotide sequence: TGTGCCAGCAGCTTAGATGGAAGCAATCAGCCCCAGCATTTT. Translating it yields CASSLDGSNQPQHF.

This clonotype was counted between two and nine times. The V and J genes are TRBV5-4 and TRBJ2-5; no clear D. V gave up 7 bases and J gave up 4 bases, with 11 bases separating them. This CDR3 spans 12 amino acids. Germline assignment: CDR1 SGHNT and CDR2 YYREEE (reference sequence). The CDR3 sequence: CASRVRGETQYF. CDR3 DNA: TGTGCCAGCCGGGTTCGTGGAGAGACCCAGTACTTC. Filled out from reference TRBV5-4 and TRBJ2-5, the complete variable domain reads ETGVTQSPTHLIKTRGQQVTLRCSSQSGHNTVSWYQQALGQGPQFIFQYYREEENGRGNFPPRFSGLQFPNYSSELNVNALELDDSALYLCASRVRGETQYFGPGTRLLVL.

The J gene is TRBJ1-1, the V gene TRBV4-2; D possibly corresponds to TRBD1 (6 bases). V was pared by 4 bases and J by 0 bases, with 27 bases between. The CDR3 has 20 residues. CDR1 and CDR2 from the germline V gene are LGHNA and YNFKEQ. The CDR3 nucleotides are TGTGCCAGCAGCCCGAAACAGGGTGCCATGGGTAGTCGGATGAACACTGAAGCTTTCTTT. Residues: CASSPKQGAMGSRMNTEAFF.

The chain recombines TRBV5-4 with TRBJ2-7; a weak D match, TRBD1 (6 bases). Germline loops: CDR1 SGHNT, CDR2 YYREEE (reference sequence). This CDR3 has 14 amino acids. The V end lost 2 bases, the J end lost 2 bases, and 11 bases lay between the germline ends. The CDR3 DNA reads TGTGCCAGCAGCTTATGGGGGCTGACCTACGAGCAGTACTTC. Translation gives CASSLWGLTYEQYF. Using reference TRBV5-4 and TRBJ2-7 for the parts outside the CDR3, the full variable domain is ETGVTQSPTHLIKTRGQQVTLRCSSQSGHNTVSWYQQALGQGPQFIFQYYREEENGRGNFPPRFSGLQFPNYSSELNVNALELDDSALYLCASSLWGLTYEQYFGPGTRLTVT.

This clonotype appeared a few times. The genes are TRBV7-2 and TRBJ2-1; 7 positions agree with TRBD2. This CDR3 has 17 residues. The germline CDR1 and CDR2 sequences are SGHTA and FQGNSA. V was pared by 1 base and J by 5 bases, with 11 bases of the junction left unmatched. The CDR3 DNA reads TGTGCCAGCAGCTTAGTAGCTTCTCCTAGCGGTCACAATGAGCAGTTCTTC. Translation: CASSLVASPSGHNEQFF.

This clonotype was seen at least ten times. This chain joins TRBV2 and TRBJ1-5; D gene ambiguous. The CDR3 length is 12 residues. The ends were cut back, 4 bases at V and 7 bases at J, with 8 bases in the middle. Germline V gene lookup returns CDR1 SNHLY and CDR2 FYNNEI. The CDR3 nucleotides are TGTGCCAGCAGTGGGGAGGTCCAGCCCCAGCATTTT. Translation gives CASSGEVQPQHF.

This clonotype turned up a few times. V usage is TRBV28 and J usage is TRBJ2-3, with D tentatively TRBD1 (6 bases). V was cut by 6 bases and J by 6 bases, with 22 bases left in between. From germline, CDR1 is MDHEN and CDR2 SYDVKM. The CDR3 length is 16 residues. The CDR3: CASSHSGTLTGDTQYF. CDR3 nucleotide sequence: TGTGCCAGCAGCCACTCCGGGACCCTAACAGGGGATACGCAGTATTTT. Together with reference TRBV28 and TRBJ2-3, the CDR3 gives the full variable domain: DVKVTQSSRYLVKRTGEKVFLECVQDMDHENMFWYRQDPGLGLRLIYFSYDVKMKEKGDIPEGYSVSREKKERFSLILESASTNQTSMYLCASSHSGTLTGDTQYFGPGTRLTVL.

The J gene is TRBJ1-2, the V gene TRBV7-9; D ambiguous. The germline gives CDR1 SEHNR, CDR2 FQNEAQ (reference sequence). There are 13 residues in the CDR3. With 4 bases removed from V and 2 bases from J, the gap between germline ends came to 8 bases. As DNA, the CDR3 is TGTGCCAGCAGCTCTCAGAACAACTATGGCTACACCTTC. Encoded protein: CASSSQNNYGYTF. Using reference TRBV7-9 and TRBJ1-2 for the parts outside the CDR3, the full variable domain is DTGVSQNPRHKITKRGQNVTFRCDPISEHNRLYWYRQTLGQGPEFLTYFQNEAQLEKSRLLSDRFSAERPKGSFSTLEIQRTEQGDSAMYLCASSSQNNYGYTFGSGTRLTVV.